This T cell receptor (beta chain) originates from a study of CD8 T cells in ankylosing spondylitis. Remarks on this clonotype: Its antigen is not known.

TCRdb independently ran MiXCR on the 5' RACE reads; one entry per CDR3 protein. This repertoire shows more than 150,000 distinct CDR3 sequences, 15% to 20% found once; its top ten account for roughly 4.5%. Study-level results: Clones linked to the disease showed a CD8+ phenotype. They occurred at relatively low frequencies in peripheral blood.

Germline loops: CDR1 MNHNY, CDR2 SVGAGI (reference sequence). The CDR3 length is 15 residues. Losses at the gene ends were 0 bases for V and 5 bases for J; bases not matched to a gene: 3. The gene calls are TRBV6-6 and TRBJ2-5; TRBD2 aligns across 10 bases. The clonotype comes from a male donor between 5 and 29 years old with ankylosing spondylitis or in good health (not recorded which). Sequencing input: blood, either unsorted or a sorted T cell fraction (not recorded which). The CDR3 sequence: CASSYSSGRRETQYF. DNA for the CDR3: TGTGCCAGCAGTTACTCTAGCGGGAGGCGGGAGACCCAGTACTTC.